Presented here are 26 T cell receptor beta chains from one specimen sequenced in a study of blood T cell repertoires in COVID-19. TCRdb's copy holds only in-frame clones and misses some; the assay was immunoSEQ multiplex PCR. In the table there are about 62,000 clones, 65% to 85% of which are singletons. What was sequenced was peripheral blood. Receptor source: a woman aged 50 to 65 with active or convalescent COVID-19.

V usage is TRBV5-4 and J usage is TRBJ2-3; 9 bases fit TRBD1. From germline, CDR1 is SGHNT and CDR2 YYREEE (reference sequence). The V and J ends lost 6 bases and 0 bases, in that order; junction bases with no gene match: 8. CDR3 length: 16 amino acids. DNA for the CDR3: TGTGCCAGCATCCGGGACAGGGCCTCTAGCACAGATACGCAGTATTTT. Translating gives CASIRDRASSTDTQYF.

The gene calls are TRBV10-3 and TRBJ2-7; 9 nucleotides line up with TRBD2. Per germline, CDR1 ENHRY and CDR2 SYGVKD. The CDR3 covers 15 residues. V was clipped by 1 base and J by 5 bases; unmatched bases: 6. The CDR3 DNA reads TGTGCCATCAGTGAGTTTACTAGCGGGCTCGACGAGCAGTACTTC. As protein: CAISEFTSGLDEQYF.

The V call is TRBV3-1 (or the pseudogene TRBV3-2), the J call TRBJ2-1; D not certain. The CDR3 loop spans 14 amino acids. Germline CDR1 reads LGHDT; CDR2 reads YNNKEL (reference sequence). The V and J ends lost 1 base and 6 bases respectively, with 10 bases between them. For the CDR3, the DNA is TGTGCCAGCAGCCAAGTGGGCCCAGTCAATGAGCAGTTCTTC. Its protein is CASSQVGPVNEQFF.

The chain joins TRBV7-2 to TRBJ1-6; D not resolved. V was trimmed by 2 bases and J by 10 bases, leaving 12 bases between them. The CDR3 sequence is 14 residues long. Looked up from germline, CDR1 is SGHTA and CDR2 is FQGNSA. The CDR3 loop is CASSLLIPGSPLHF. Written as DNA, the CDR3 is TGTGCCAGCAGCTTACTAATTCCGGGGTCACCCCTCCACTTT.

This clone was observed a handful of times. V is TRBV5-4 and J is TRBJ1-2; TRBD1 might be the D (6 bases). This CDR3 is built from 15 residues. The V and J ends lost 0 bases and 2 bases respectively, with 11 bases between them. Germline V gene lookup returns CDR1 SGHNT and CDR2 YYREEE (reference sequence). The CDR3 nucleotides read TGTGCCAGCAGCTTGGCGACAGGTGGCAACTATGGCTACACCTTC. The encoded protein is CASSLATGGNYGYTF.

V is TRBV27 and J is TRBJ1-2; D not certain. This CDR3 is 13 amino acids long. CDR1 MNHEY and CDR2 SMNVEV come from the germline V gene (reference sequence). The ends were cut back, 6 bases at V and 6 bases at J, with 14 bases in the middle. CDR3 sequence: CASSHGRVNGYTF. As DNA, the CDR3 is TGTGCCAGCAGCCATGGTCGGGTTAATGGCTACACCTTC.

CDR3 bases: TGTGCCAGCAGCAAAGGACAGGGGGGACTCTCTCTGAACACTGAAGCTTTCTTT. It codes for CASSKGQGGLSLNTEAFF. The rearrangement joins TRBV21-1 to TRBJ1-1; the table assigns TRBD1, which was not confirmed against the DNA. TRBV21-1 is termed a pseudogene. This CDR3 has 18 amino acids.

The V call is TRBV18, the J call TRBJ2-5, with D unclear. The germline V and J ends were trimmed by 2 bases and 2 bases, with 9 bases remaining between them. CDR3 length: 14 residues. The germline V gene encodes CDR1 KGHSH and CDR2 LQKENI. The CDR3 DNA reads TGTGCCAGCTCACCAGGCAGGTTGCAAGAGACCCAGTACTTC. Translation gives CASSPGRLQETQYF.

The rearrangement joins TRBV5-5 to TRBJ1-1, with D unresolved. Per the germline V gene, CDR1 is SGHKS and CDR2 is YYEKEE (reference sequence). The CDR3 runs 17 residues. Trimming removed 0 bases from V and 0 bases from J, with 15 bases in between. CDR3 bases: TGTGCCAGCAGCTTGGGACCGAAGGGAGAAATGAACACTGAAGCTTTCTTT. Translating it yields CASSLGPKGEMNTEAFF.

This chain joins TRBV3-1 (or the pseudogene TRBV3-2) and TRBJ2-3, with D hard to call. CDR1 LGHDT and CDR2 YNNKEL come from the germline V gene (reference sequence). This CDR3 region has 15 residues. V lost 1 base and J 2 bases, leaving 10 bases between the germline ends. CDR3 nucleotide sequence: TGTGCCAGCAGCCAAGTAGGAGCTTTCACAGATACGCAGTATTTT. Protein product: CASSQVGAFTDTQYF.

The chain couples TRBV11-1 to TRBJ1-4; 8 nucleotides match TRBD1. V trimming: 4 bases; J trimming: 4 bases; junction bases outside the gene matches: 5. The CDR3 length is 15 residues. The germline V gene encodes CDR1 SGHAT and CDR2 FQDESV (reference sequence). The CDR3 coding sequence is TGTGCCAGCAGCTACGCAGGGGGCATTAATGAAAAACTGTTTTTT. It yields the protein CASSYAGGINEKLFF.

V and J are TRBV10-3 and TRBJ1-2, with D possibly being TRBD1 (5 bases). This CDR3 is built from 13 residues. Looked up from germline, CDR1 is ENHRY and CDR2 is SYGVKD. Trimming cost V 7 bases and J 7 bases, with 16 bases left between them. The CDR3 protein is CAITNGGGFGYTF. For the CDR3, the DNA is TGTGCCATCACCAACGGGGGGGGTTTTGGCTACACCTTC.

Here the CDR3 DNA reads TGTGCCAGTACCATAGGGGCAGGGGGATTCAATCAGCCCCAGCATTTT. Protein sequence: CASTIGAGGFNQPQHF. This chain links TRBV19 with TRBJ1-5; TRBD1 matches 7 bases. This CDR3 comprises 16 residues. Unmatched junction bases numbered 12, after V lost 7 bases and J lost 3 bases. In germline, CDR1 is LNHDA, CDR2 SQIVND (reference sequence).

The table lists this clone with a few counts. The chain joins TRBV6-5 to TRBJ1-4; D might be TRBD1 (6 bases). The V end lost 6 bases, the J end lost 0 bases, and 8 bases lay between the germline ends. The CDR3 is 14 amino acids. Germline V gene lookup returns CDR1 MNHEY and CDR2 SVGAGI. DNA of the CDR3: TGTGCCAGCAGCTCAGGGGCAACTAATGAAAAACTGTTTTTT. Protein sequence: CASSSGATNEKLFF.

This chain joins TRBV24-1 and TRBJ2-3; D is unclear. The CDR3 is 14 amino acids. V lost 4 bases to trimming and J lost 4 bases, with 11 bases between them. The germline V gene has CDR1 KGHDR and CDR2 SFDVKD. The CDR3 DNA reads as TGTGCCACCAGTGACCCCCCCCCTCCAGATACGCAGTATTTT. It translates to CATSDPPPPDTQYF.

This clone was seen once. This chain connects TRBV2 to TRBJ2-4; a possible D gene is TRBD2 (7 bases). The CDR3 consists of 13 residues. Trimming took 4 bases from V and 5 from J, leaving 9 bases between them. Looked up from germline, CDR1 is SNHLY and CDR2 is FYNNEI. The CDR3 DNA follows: TGTGCCAGCAGTGGGGAGGGGGAAAACATTCAGTACTTC. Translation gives CASSGEGENIQYF. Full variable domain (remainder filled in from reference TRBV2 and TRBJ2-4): EPEVTQTPSHQVTQMGQEVILRCVPISNHLYFYWYRQILGQKVEFLVSFYNNEISEKSEIFDDQFSVERPDGSNFTLKIRSTKLEDSAMYFCASSGEGENIQYFGAGTRLSVL.

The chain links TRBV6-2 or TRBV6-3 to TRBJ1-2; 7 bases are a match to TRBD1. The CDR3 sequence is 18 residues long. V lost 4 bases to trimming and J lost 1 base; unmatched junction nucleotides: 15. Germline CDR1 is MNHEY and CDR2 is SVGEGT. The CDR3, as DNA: TGTGCCAGCAGTTTGGCCGGACAGGAGCCATTCTTTAACTATGGCTACACCTTC. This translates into CASSLAGQEPFFNYGYTF.

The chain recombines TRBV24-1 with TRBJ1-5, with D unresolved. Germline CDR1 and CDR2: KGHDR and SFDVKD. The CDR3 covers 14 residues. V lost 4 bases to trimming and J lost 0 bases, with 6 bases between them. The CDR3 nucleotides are TGTGCCACCAGTGAACAAATTAGCAATCAGCCCCAGCATTTT. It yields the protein CATSEQISNQPQHF.

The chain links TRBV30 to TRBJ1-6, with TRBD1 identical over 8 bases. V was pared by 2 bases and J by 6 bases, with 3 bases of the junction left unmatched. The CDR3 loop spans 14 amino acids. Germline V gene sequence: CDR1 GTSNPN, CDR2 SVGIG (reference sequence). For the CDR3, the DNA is TGTGCCTGGAGTATGGGACAGGCTAATTCACCCCTCCACTTT. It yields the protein CAWSMGQANSPLHF.

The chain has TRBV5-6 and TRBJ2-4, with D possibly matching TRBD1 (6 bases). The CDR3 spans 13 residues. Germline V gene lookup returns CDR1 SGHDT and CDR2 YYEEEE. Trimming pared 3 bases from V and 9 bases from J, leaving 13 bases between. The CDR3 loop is CASSYYRDGIQYF. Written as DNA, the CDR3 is TGTGCCAGCAGCTATTACAGGGACGGCATTCAGTACTTC.

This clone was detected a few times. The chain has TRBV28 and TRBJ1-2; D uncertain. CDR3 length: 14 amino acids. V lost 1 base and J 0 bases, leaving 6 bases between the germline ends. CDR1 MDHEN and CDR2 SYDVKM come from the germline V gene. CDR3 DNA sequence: TGTGCCAGCAGTTTATCTAATCCTAACTATGGCTACACCTTC. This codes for CASSLSNPNYGYTF.

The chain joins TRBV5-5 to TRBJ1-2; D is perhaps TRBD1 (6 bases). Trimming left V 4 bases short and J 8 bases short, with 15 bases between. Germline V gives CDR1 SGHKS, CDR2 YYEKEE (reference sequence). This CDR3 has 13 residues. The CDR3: CASSRLGGNGYTF. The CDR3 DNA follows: TGTGCCAGCAGCCGCTTAGGGGGAAACGGCTACACCTTC.

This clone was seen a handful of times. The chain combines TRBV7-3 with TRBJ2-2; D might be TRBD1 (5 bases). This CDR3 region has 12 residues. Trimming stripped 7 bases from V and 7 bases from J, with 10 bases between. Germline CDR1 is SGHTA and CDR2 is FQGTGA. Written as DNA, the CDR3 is TGTGCCAGCAAAGGGGCTGGCGGGGAGCTGTTTTTT. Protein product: CASKGAGGELFF. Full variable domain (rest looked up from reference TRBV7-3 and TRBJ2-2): GAGVSQTPSNKVTEKGKYVELRCDPISGHTALYWYRQSLGQGPEFLIYFQGTGAADDSGLPNDRFFAVRPEGSVSTLKIQRTERGDSAVYLCASKGAGGELFFGEGSRLTVL.

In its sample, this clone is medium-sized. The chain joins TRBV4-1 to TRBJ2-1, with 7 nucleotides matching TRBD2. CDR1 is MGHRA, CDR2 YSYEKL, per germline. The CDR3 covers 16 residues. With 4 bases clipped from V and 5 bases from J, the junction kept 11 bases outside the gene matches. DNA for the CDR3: TGCGCCAGCAGCCCCCTTCGGGGAGGGCGAAACAATGAGCAGTTCTTC. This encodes CASSPLRGGRNNEQFF.

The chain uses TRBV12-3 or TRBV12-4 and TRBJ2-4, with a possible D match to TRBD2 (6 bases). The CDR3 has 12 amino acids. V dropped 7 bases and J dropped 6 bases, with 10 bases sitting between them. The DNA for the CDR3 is TGTGCCAGCACTAGGGACTTAAACATTCAGTACTTC. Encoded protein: CASTRDLNIQYF.

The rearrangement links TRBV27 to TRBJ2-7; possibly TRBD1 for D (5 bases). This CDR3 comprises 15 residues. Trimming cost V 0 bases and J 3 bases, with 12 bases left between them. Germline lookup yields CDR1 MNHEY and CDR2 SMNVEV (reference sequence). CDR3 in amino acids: CASSLSWQGIYEQYF. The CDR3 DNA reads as TGTGCCAGCAGTTTATCCTGGCAGGGAATCTACGAGCAGTACTTC.